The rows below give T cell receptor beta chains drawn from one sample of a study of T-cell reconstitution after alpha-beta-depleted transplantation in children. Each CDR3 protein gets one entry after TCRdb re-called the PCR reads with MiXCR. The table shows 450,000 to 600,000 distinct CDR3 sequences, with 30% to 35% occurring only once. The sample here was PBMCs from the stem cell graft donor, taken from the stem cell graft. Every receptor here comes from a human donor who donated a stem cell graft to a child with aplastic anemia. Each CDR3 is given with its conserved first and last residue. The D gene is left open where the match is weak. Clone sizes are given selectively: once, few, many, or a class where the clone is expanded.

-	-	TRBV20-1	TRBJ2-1	TGCAGTGCTCTGTCTAGGATTGGTCGCTCCTACAATGAGCAGTTCTTC	CSALSRIGRSYNEQFF
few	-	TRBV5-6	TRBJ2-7	TGTGCCAGCAGCTTGGGGACGGGAAGCTCCTACGAGCAGTACTTC	CASSLGTGSSYEQYF
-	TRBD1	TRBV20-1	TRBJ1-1	TGCAGTGCTAGATCCCAGGGGGGGAACACTGAAGCTTTCTTT	CSARSQGGNTEAFF
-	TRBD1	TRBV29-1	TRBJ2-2	TGCAGCGTCGAGGGGGCAACGCGGACCGGGGAGCTGTTTTTT	CSVEGATRTGELFF
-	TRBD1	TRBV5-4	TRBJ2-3	TGTGCCAGCAGCTTGGGGGACAGGCCAGCAGATACGCAGTATTTT	CASSLGDRPADTQYF
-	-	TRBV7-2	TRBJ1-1	TGTGCCAGCAGCTTACAGAATCTGAACACTGAAGCTTTCTTT	CASSLQNLNTEAFF
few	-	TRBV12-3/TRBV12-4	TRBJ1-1	TGTGCCAGCAGTTTGATACTCGGAGCCGGGACATATAACACTGAAGCTTTCTTT	CASSLILGAGTYNTEAFF
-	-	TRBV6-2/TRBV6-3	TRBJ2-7	TGTGCCAGCAGTTACGGAGGCGGGACGACCTACGAGCAGTACTTC	CASSYGGGTTYEQYF
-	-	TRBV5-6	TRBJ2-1	TGTGCCAGCTCGCGCGGGTCCTACAATGAGCAGTTCTTC	CASSRGSYNEQFF
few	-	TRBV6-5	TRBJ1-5	TGTGCCAGCAGTTACTCGGGATCTTATCAGCCCCAGCATTTT	CASSYSGSYQPQHF
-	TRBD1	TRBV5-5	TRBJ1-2	TGTGCCAGCAGCTTGGGAACAGGGGGCATCGATGGCTACACCTTC	CASSLGTGGIDGYTF
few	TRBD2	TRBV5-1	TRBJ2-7	TGCGCCAGCAGCTCCGAACTAGCGGGGCGCTACGAGCAGTACTTC	CASSSELAGRYEQYF
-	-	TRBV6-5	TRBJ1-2	TGTGCCAGCAGTTACAGCGCTCGGGGGAGCTATGGCTACACCTTC	CASSYSARGSYGYTF
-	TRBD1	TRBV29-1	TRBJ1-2	TGCAGCGCTGGACCGACAGGGAATGGCTACACCTTC	CSAGPTGNGYTF
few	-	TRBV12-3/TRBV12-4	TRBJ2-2	TGTGCCAGCAGTTTGAGTGTTCGTACGGGAGTGGGCACCGGGGAGCTGTTTTTT	CASSLSVRTGVGTGELFF
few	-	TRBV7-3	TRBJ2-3	TGTGCCAGCAGCTTAGATCAGGGCACAGATACGCAGTATTTT	CASSLDQGTDTQYF
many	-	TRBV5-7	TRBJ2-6	TGTGCCAGCAGCTTTAGGAGGGGATCCCTTGGGGCCAACGTCCTGACTTTC	CASSFRRGSLGANVLTF
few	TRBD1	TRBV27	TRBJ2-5	TGTGCCAGCAGTTTATCGATACAGGGGGAGACCCAGTACTTC	CASSLSIQGETQYF
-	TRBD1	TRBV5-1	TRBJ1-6	TGCGCCAGCAGCCGATCGACAGGGAGCGGATCACCCCTCCACTTT	CASSRSTGSGSPLHF
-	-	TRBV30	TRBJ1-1	TGTGCCTGGAGTGTACTAGGAGGGGGCACTGAAGCTTTCTTT	CAWSVLGGGTEAFF
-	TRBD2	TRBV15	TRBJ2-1	TGTGCCACCAGCAGAGCAGGGACTAAGGTCAATGAGCAGTTCTTC	CATSRAGTKVNEQFF
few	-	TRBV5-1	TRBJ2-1	TGCGCCAGCAGCACAGGGCGGACGGACTACAATGAGCAGTTCTTC	CASSTGRTDYNEQFF
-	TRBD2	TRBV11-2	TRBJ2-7	TGTGCCAGCAGCTCCCTACTACTAGCGGGAGGCGAGCAGTACTTC	CASSSLLLAGGEQYF
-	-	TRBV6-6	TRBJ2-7	TGTGCCAGCAGCCCGCTTCTTGGGTCCGAGCAGTACTTC	CASSPLLGSEQYF
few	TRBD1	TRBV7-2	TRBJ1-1	TGTGCCAGCAGCCGATCGGTGCAGGGGGGACAAGCTTTCTTT	CASSRSVQGGQAFF
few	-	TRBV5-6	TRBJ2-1	TGTGCCAGCAGCCCTCAAGTACAGGGTGAAGGGTTCTTC	CASSPQVQGEGFF
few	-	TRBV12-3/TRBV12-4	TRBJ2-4	TGTGCCAGCAGTTTGGCTAGCACCAACATTCAGTACTTC	CASSLASTNIQYF
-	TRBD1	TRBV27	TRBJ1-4	TGTGCCAGCAGAGGCGCGGGACAGGAAAAACTGTTTTTT	CASRGAGQEKLFF
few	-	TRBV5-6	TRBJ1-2	TGTGCCAGCAGCTTGGGGCGGCAGACCCATGGCTACACCTTC	CASSLGRQTHGYTF
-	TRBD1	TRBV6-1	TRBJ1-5	TGTGCCAGCAGTCTTCAAGACAGGGGAAATCAGCCCCAGCATTTT	CASSLQDRGNQPQHF
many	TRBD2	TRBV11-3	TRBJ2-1	TGTGCCAGCTCCCTAGGGGGACTAGTGAATGAGCAGTTCTTC	CASSLGGLVNEQFF
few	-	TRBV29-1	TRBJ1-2	TGCAGCGTTGAAGTACAGGGAGGGTTTGGCTACACCTTC	CSVEVQGGFGYTF
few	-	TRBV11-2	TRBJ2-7	TGTGCCAGCGGTAAACCCGGAACAGCCTACGAGCAGTACTTC	CASGKPGTAYEQYF
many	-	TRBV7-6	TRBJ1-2	TGTGCCAGCAGCTCCCCGGACCGGGGCTATGGCTACACCTTC	CASSSPDRGYGYTF
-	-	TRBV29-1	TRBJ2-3	TGCAGCGTTACCCCCGGGGGACAGCCAGTCAGGGGGACAGATACGCAGTATTTT	CSVTPGGQPVRGTDTQYF
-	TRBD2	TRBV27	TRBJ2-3	TGTGCCAGCAGTTTTCCGGGACTAGGCACAGATACGCAGTATTTT	CASSFPGLGTDTQYF
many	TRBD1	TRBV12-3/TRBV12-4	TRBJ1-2	TGTGCCAGCAGTTTACAGGGGGCGGACTATGGCTACACCTTC	CASSLQGADYGYTF
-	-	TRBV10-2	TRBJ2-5	TGCGCCAGCAGTGATCCAGCAAAAGAGACCCAGTACTTC	CASSDPAKETQYF
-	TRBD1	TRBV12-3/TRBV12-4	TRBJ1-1	TGTGCCAGCAGTCTTGACAGGGCTACTGAAGCTTTCTTT	CASSLDRATEAFF
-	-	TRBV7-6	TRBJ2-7	TGTGCCAGCAGCCCTCGGACTCCTGGCTCGGAGCAGTACTTC	CASSPRTPGSEQYF
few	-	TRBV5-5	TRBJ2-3	TGTGCCAGCAGCTTTAGTTCTCGGGCAGATACGCAGTATTTT	CASSFSSRADTQYF